This T cell receptor (beta chain) was obtained from a study of molecular identifiers for immune sequencing clone quantification. This clonotype occurred many times. V dropped 7 bases and J dropped 3 bases, with 18 bases sitting between them. The CDR3 has 15 residues. CDR1 is MDHEN, CDR2 SYDVKM, per germline. TCRdb passed the PCR reads through MiXCR, listing each CDR3 protein once. The sample has about 640,000 distinct CDR3 sequences; just under 20% are singletons. This sequence was found in a human donor in good health. Some libraries in this study had Jurkat cell RNA spiked in. The V and J genes are TRBV28 and TRBJ1-1; TRBD1 might be the D (6 bases). Material for sequencing was naive CD8+ T cells from blood, with Jurkat cell RNA spiked in. Subset here: FACS-sorted CD8+CD4-CCR7+CD45RA+ naive T cells. CDR3: CASIPGKGEDTEAFF. Here the CDR3 DNA reads TGTGCCAGCATCCCCGGGAAGGGGGAGGACACTGAAGCTTTCTTT.